The 3 T cell receptor beta chains below come from one sample, sequenced in a study of breast tumors, draining lymph nodes, adjacent tissues. Breast cancer patients provided tissue from their axillary draining lymph nodes. One entry per CDR3 protein, called by TCRdb with MiXCR from the multiplex PCR reads. The sample holds about 150,000 distinct CDR3 sequences; around 22% are singletons and the top ten take just over 2.5%. The specimen sequenced was axillary lymph node tissue. The receptors shown here come from a female donor with breast cancer. Some clones in this sample may be carry-over from other donors' samples.

On this clonotype: A read error may explain this, as a much larger clone is one base away. The chain joins TRBV19 to TRBJ1-2; 7 bases line up with TRBD1. The CDR3 length is 12 residues. Germline V lookup: CDR1 LNHDA, CDR2 SQIVND (reference sequence). The CDR3 loop reads CASRDRHYGHTF. CDR3 bases: TGTGCCAGTAGGGACAGGCACTATGGCCACACCTTC. The full variable domain, completed using reference TRBV19 and TRBJ1-2, is DGGITQSPKYLFRKEGQNVTLSCEQNLNHDAMYWYRQDPGQGLRLIYYSQIVNDFQKGDIAEGYSVSREKKESFPLTVTSAQKNPTAFYLCASRDRHYGHTFGSGTRLTVV.

Many counts were recorded for this clonotype. The chain employs TRBV4-2 and TRBJ1-2, with 8 nucleotides matching TRBD1. The CDR3 spans 16 residues. The V gene's germline CDR1 is LGHNA and CDR2 YNFKEQ. J gave up 6 bases and V 2 bases, and 11 bases lay outside the gene matches. The CDR3 loop is CASSQSPRTGINGYTF. CDR3 DNA sequence: TGTGCCAGCAGCCAATCTCCCAGGACAGGGATAAATGGCTACACCTTC.

The chain is built from TRBV19 and TRBJ1-5, with D possibly matching TRBD1 (6 bases). Germline lookup yields CDR1 LNHDA and CDR2 SQIVND (reference sequence). The CDR3 runs 13 residues. V dropped 4 bases and J dropped 4 bases, with 8 bases sitting between them. Written as DNA, the CDR3 is TGTGCCAGTAGTACACAGGGAAATCAGCCCCAGCATTTT. It yields the protein CASSTQGNQPQHF.